The following is a TCR beta chain sequence with its context. Its antigen is still unknown. A single record per CDR3 protein comes from TCRdb applying MiXCR to the reads. This table holds roughly 640,000 distinct CDR3 sequences, roughly 24% found once. The source of the sample is a study of T cell repertoires in cytomegalovirus infection. Study overall: Through public TCR beta signatures, both CMV infection and matching HLA type were indicated. Overall study results and limits: Summed frequency of shared TCR beta families picked out CMV carriers who also had the relevant HLA. What dominated the ex vivo response were HLA-C-restricted CMV-specific TCR beta clonotypes.

CDR3 length: 14 amino acids. The germline V and J ends were trimmed by 1 base and 1 base, with 7 bases remaining between them. CDR1 LGHNT and CDR2 FRNRAP come from the germline V gene. This TCR was recovered from a human donor in good health (CMV status not recorded). Some clones in this sample may be carry-over from other donors' samples. Sequencing was done on a sample of CD8+ T cells from PBMCs. This chain links TRBV12-5 with TRBJ1-1, with unresolved D. CDR3 nucleotide sequence: TGTGCTAGTGGTTTGGCCGACAAGAACACTGAAGCTTTCTTT. It specifies CASGLADKNTEAFF.